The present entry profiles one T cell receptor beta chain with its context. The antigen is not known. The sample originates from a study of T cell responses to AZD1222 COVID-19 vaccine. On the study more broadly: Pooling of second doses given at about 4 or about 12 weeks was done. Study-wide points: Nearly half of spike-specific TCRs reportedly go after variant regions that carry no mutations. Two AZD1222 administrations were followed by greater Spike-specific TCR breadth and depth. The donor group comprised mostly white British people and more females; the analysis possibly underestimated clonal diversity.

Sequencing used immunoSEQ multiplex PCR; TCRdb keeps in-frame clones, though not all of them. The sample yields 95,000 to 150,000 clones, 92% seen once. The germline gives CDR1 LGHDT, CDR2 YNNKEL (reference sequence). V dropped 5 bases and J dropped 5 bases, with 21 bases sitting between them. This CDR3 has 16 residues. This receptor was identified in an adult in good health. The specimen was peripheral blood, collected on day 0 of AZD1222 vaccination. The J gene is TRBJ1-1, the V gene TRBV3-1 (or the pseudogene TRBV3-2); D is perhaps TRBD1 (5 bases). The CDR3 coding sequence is TGTGCCAGCAGCAACCTACGGGGGACGGTGTGGACTGAAGCTTTCTTT. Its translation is CASSNLRGTVWTEAFF.